This T cell receptor beta chain was identified during a study of shared clonotypes between healthy human individuals. Once extracted for a subset, genomic DNA was divided evenly among several immunoSEQ plates. Method: immunoSEQ multiplex PCR; TCRdb's copy keeps in-frame clones and lacks some. This sample has millions of clones, with approximately 90% found just once. General study findings and limits: Researchers found naive subsets generally carried larger estimated richness than memory subsets. Sequencing of the sorted subsets was shown by rarefaction to be incomplete despite large depth. Between a handful of donors, naive CD4 clonotypes were shared at a level of around 5.1%.

Note on this clone: What it binds is not known.

Germline lookup yields CDR1 GTSNPN and CDR2 SVGIG (reference sequence). This CDR3 has 13 residues. Trimming pared 4 bases from V and 9 bases from J, leaving 13 bases between. The sample was naive CD4+ T cells sorted from blood. This sample's subset: CD45RA+ positively selected. The V and J genes are TRBV30 and TRBJ1-6, with no clear D. The sequence was collected from a young man in good health. The CDR3, as DNA: TGTGCCTGGAAGGTGGCAGGAATTTCACCCCTCCACTTT. Protein: CAWKVAGISPLHF.